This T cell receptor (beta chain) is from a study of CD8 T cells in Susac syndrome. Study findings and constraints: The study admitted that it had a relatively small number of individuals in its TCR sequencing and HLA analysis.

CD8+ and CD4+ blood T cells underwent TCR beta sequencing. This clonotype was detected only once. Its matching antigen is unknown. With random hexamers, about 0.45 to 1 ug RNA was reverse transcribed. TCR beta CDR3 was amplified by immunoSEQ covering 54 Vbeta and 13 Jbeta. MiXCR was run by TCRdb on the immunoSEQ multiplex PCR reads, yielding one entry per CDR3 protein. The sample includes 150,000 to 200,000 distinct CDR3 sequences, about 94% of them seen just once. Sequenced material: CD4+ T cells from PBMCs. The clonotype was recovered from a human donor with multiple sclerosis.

CDR3 protein: CASSLIRDQQFF. The DNA of the CDR3 is TGTGCCAGCTCACTGATCCGGGACCAGCAGTTCTTC. This chain joins TRBV18 and TRBJ2-1; D is possibly TRBD1 or TRBD2 (5 bases each). The CDR3 runs to 12 residues. Trimming took off 4 bases at V and 11 bases at J, with 12 bases between the two ends. Per germline, CDR1 KGHSH and CDR2 LQKENI.